This T cell receptor (beta chain) comes out of a study of cytomegalovirus exposure and HLA in healthy donors. V lost 2 bases to trimming and J lost 8 bases, with 12 bases between them. The germline gives CDR1 LNHDA, CDR2 SQIVND (reference sequence). The CDR3 extends over 13 amino acids. PCR amplification relied on 60 Vbeta primers (plus 13 Jbeta primers). Clones were read by immunoSEQ multiplex PCR, and TCRdb kept only the in-frame ones, dropping some. The sample records approximately 100,000 clones, less than 70% being singletons. The receptor comes from a female donor in good health and CMV-seronegative. Sequenced material: PBMCs. The chain recombines TRBV19 with TRBJ1-2; D remains ambiguous. The CDR3 loop reads CASSIPGMRGYTF. The CDR3 coding sequence is TGTGCCAGTAGTATACCGGGAATGAGAGGCTACACCTTC. Variable domain in full (rest from reference TRBV19 and TRBJ1-2): DGGITQSPKYLFRKEGQNVTLSCEQNLNHDAMYWYRQDPGQGLRLIYYSQIVNDFQKGDIAEGYSVSREKKESFPLTVTSAQKNPTAFYLCASSIPGMRGYTFGSGTRLTVV.